This entry describes one T cell receptor (beta chain). Its antigen is currently unknown. This specimen comes from a study of PD-1 blockade in classical Hodgkin lymphoma. Broader study findings: Newly diagnosed patients reportedly had lower baseline TCR diversity than healthy donors.

Here immunoSEQ multiplex PCR was the method, and the copy in TCRdb shows in-frame clones only, minus some. The sample has more than 35,000 clones; 88% are singletons. All patients relapsed after autologous stem cell transplantation, and brentuximab vedotin exposure varied. Germline V gives CDR1 SGHDN, CDR2 FVKESK. The V gene end was trimmed by 4 bases and the J gene end by 13 bases; junction bases not matched to a gene: 10. The CDR3 has 13 amino acids. Sequencing used peripheral blood mononuclear cells (PBMCs), obtained before the second cycle of nivolumab. The receptor's source is a human donor with classical Hodgkin lymphoma. V is TRBV14 and J is TRBJ2-4; 7 bases match TRBD2. The CDR3 sequence: CASSPGRRDGQYF. DNA for the CDR3: TGTGCCAGCAGCCCCGGGAGGCGGGACGGGCAGTACTTC.